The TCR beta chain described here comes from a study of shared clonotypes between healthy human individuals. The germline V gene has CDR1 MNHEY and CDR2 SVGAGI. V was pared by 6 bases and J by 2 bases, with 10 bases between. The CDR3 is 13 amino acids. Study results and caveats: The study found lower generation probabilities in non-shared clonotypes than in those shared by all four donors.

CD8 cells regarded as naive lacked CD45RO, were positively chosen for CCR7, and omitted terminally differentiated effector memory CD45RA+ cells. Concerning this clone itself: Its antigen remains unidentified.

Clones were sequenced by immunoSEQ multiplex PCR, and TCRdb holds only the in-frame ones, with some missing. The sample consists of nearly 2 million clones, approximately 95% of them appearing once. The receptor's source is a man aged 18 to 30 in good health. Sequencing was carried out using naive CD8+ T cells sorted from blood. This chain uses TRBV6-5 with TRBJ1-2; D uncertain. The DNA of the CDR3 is TGTGCCAGCAGACTCCGCGGAAACTATGGCTACACCTTC. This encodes CASRLRGNYGYTF.